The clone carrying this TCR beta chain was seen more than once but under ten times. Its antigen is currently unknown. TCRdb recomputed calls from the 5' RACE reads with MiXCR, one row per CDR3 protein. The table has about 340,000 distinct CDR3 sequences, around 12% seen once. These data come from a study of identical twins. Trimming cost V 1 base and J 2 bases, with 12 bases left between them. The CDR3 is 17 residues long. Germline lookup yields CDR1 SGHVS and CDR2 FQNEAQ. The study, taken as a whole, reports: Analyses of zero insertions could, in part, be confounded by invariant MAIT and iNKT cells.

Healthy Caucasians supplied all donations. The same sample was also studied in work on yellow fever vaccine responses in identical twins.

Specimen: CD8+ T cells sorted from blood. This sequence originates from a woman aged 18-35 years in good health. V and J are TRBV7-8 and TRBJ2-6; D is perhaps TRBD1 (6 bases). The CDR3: CASSLDSQGPGANVLTF. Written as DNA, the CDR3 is TGTGCCAGCAGCTTAGACTCACAGGGACCTGGGGCCAACGTCCTGACTTTC.